The T cell receptor beta chain described here comes from a study of shared clonotypes between healthy human individuals. Study-level results: Generation of non-shared clonotypes was less probable than generation of clonotypes shared by all four donors.

Trimming at V came to 6 bases and at J to 2 bases, leaving 6 bases not matched to a gene. The CDR3 spans 15 residues. From germline, CDR1 is MNHEY and CDR2 SVGAGI. CD45RO-negative, CCR7-positively selected cells formed the naive CD8 fraction, excluding terminally differentiated effector memory CD45RA+ cells. Here immunoSEQ multiplex PCR was the method, and the copy in TCRdb shows in-frame clones only, minus some. The table has about 2.1 million clones, around 93% seen once; the top ten hold 1.5% to 2%. This clone has only one observation. Its antigen is still unknown. The receptor comes from a man aged 18 to 35 in good health. Some clones in this sample may be carry-over from other donors' samples. The chain combines TRBV6-5 with TRBJ2-3; 9 bases match TRBD1. Material for sequencing was naive CD8+ T cells from PBMCs. CDR3 protein: CASSINRGHTDTQYF. In nucleotides, the CDR3 is TGTGCCAGCAGCATAAACAGGGGGCACACAGATACGCAGTATTTT.